Listed below are T cell receptor beta chains from one sample, sequenced in a study of CD8 T cells in Susac syndrome. TCRdb re-called the immunoSEQ multiplex PCR reads with MiXCR, one entry per CDR3 protein. The sample shows roughly 88,000 distinct CDR3 sequences, 96% of them seen only once. The sequencing sample was made of CD8+ T cells from PBMCs. All receptors derive from a human donor with Susac syndrome. Both conserved end residues are part of each CDR3. Each record gives: V gene, CDR3 length, J gene, D gene, CDR3 protein. The D gene is left open where the match is weak.

v_call: TRBV5-1; cdr3_length: 15; j_call: TRBJ1-3; d_call: TRBD1; cdr3_aa: CASSLDRGFGNTIYF
v_call: TRBV9; cdr3_length: 13; j_call: TRBJ1-2; d_call: TRBD1; cdr3_aa: CASSGGNRGHNTF
v_call: TRBV5-4; cdr3_length: 12; j_call: TRBJ2-6; d_call: -; cdr3_aa: CASSSGANVLTF
v_call: TRBV29-1; cdr3_length: 14; j_call: TRBJ1-1; d_call: -; cdr3_aa: CSASPRGRRGEAFF
v_call: TRBV25-1; cdr3_length: 15; j_call: TRBJ2-1; d_call: -; cdr3_aa: CASSDGGRFYNEQFF
v_call: TRBV6-2/TRBV6-3; cdr3_length: 15; j_call: TRBJ2-2; d_call: -; cdr3_aa: CASTSLGGDTGELFF
v_call: TRBV6-5; cdr3_length: 15; j_call: TRBJ2-3; d_call: -; cdr3_aa: CASRRRGGPSDTQYF
v_call: TRBV6-5; cdr3_length: 13; j_call: TRBJ1-1; d_call: TRBD1; cdr3_aa: CASSPGGRGEAFF
v_call: TRBV27; cdr3_length: 16; j_call: TRBJ2-5; d_call: TRBD1; cdr3_aa: CASSPWTGGGQETQYF
v_call: TRBV6-6; cdr3_length: 15; j_call: TRBJ1-2; d_call: TRBD1; cdr3_aa: CASSKPDRGEDGYTF
v_call: TRBV5-6; cdr3_length: 13; j_call: TRBJ1-1; d_call: -; cdr3_aa: CASSRGGGTEAFF
v_call: TRBV15; cdr3_length: 14; j_call: TRBJ2-7; d_call: -; cdr3_aa: CATSPGHSPAEQYF
v_call: TRBV13; cdr3_length: 15; j_call: TRBJ1-5; d_call: -; cdr3_aa: CASSQQQGGNQPQHF
v_call: TRBV29-1; cdr3_length: 8; j_call: TRBJ1-1; d_call: -; cdr3_aa: CSVDRAFF
v_call: TRBV5-5; cdr3_length: 13; j_call: TRBJ2-7; d_call: -; cdr3_aa: CASISGASYEQYF
v_call: TRBV18; cdr3_length: 12; j_call: TRBJ2-5; d_call: -; cdr3_aa: CASSRAEETQYF
v_call: TRBV20-1; cdr3_length: 13; j_call: TRBJ1-2; d_call: -; cdr3_aa: CSAKGGWSYGYTF
v_call: TRBV5-1; cdr3_length: 15; j_call: TRBJ1-5; d_call: -; cdr3_aa: CASSPRGGSDQPQHF
v_call: TRBV20-1; cdr3_length: 11; j_call: TRBJ1-5; d_call: -; cdr3_aa: CSAEGGQPQHF
v_call: TRBV5-1; cdr3_length: 14; j_call: TRBJ2-7; d_call: -; cdr3_aa: CASSPGEYGYEQYF
v_call: TRBV5-1; cdr3_length: 15; j_call: TRBJ2-5; d_call: -; cdr3_aa: CASFGTDSLQETQYF
v_call: TRBV29-1; cdr3_length: 13; j_call: TRBJ1-6; d_call: -; cdr3_aa: CSVEDQADGALHF